This T cell receptor (beta chain) was identified during a study of shared clonotypes between healthy human individuals. About the study: A donor's plate count was three for CD4 naive and three for CD4 memory; CD8 naive had two and CD8 memory one.

Turning to this clone: Its antigen is not identified.

General study results and limits: In the sorted subsets, rarefaction showed sequencing was incomplete despite large depth. Since donors were few, the genetic and exposure-history diversity represented was limited.

CDR3 size: 18 residues. CDR1 SNHLY and CDR2 FYNNEI come from the germline V gene. The ends lost 0 bases at V and 3 bases at J; junction bases unmatched: 10. TCRdb's table, derived via immunoSEQ multiplex PCR, lists solely in-frame clones and lacks some. Of 800,000 or so clones listed, approximately 97% are singletons. Cells designated naive CD8 were CD45RO-negative and were positively selected for CCR7, with terminally differentiated effector memory CD45RA+ cells excluded. This TCR came from a young man in good health. Source material: naive CD8+ T cells sorted from blood. V usage is TRBV2 and J usage is TRBJ2-3; 9 positions agree with TRBD2. DNA of the CDR3: TGTGCCAGCAGTGAAGCGGAGGCGGGAGGGCCTTCGACAGATACGCAGTATTTT. This sequence encodes CASSEAEAGGPSTDTQYF.